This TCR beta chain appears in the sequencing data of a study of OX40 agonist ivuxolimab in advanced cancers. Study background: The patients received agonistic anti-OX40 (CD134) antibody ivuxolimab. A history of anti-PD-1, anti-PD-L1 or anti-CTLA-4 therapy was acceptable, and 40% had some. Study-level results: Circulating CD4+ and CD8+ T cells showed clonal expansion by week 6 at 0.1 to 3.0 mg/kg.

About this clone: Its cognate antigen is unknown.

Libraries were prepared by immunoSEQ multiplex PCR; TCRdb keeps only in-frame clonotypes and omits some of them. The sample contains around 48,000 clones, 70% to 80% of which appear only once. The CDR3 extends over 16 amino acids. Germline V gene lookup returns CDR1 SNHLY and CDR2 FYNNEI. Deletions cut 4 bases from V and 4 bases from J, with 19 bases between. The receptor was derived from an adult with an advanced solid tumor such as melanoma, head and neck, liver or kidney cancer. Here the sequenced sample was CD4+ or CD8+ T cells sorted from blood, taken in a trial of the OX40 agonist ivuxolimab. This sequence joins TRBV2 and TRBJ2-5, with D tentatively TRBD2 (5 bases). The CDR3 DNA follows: TGTGCCAGCAGTGCTGATTGGGTATCTGCGGGAGAGACCCAGTACTTC. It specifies CASSADWVSAGETQYF.